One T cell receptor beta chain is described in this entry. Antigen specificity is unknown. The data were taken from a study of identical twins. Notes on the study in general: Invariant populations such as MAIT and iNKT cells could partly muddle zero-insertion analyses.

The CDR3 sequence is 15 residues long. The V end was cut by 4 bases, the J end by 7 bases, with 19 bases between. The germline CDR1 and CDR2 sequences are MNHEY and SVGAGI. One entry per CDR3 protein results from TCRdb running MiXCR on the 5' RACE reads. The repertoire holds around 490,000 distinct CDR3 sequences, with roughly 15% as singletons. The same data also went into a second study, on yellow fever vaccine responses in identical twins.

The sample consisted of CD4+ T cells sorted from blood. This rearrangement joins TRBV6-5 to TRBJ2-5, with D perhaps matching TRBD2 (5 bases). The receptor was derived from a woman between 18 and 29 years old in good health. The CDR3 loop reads CASSFPPERMTTQYF. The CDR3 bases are TGTGCCAGCAGTTTCCCCCCGGAGCGGATGACGACCCAGTACTTC.